This T cell receptor beta chain was captured by sequencing in a study of CD8 T cells in Susac syndrome (dated by TCRdb to about 2019). For the wider study: Whether CD8+ T cell activation and differentiation in Susac syndrome was antigen driven was tested using repertoire sequencing. The clonality of the CD8+ T cell repertoire was compared across 12 healthy donors, some 14 Susac syndrome patients and roughly 16 multiple sclerosis patients.

As to this clonotype: Its antigen target is currently unknown. No base quality values were provided; no much bigger clone lies one nucleotide off.

General findings and caveats noted by the study authors: The number of individuals in the TCR sequencing and HLA analysis was recognized as being relatively small.

High-throughput TCR beta sequencing profiled peripheral blood CD8+ and CD4+ T cells from healthy donors, Susac syndrome patients and multiple sclerosis patients. The multiple sclerosis controls were treatment-naive patients whose relapsing-remitting disease, either stable or active, fulfilled the revised McDonald criteria. Bulk CD8+ and CD4+ T cells were purified magnetically by negative isolation, whereas CD8+ TEMRA cells were enriched by FACS. Blood was collected in EDTA tubes and processed within 24 hours, with PBMCs isolated through density gradient centrifugation. PBMCs intended for TCR sequencing were cryopreserved in liquid nitrogen and thawed later in a water bath at 37 degrees C. The sorted or isolated CD4+, CD8+ and CD8+ TEMRA cells had a purity of 90% or higher. RNA was extracted using the RNeasy kit, and roughly 0.45 to 1 ug of the RNA was reverse transcribed with random hexamers. The immunoSEQ multiplex PCR assay, covering 54 Vbeta and 13 Jbeta segments, was used to amplify TCR beta CDR3 regions. Bias from PCR amplification was corrected by using a synthetic template baseline for primer optimization and for computational correction. The paper's data handling went like this. Only productive sequences were kept, with reads annotated to V, D and J genes according to IMGT and analyzed in immunoSEQ Analyzer. Clonality was computed as one minus Shannon entropy normalized by log2 of the number of productive unique sequences. For each patient and control, public and private clones were evaluated among the 100 most prevalent clones. Clones were defined as Susac-specific when absent from the healthy and MS cohorts, from about 970 published viral clones and from other ImmuneACCESS disease sequences. The public reads were reanalyzed by TCRdb: fastp trimming at Q25, MiXCR alignment, in-frame beta chains only. All rows with the same CDR3 protein become a single entry with the most common DNA and genes. The V and J calls, along with clone size, are taken from TCRdb and not from the paper's own processing. Present in this sample are 250,000 to 300,000 distinct CDR3 sequences, around 91% of which were seen just once. The ten largest clones represent roughly 0.2% of the sample.

V is pared back by 3 bases and J by 0 bases, with 15 bases lying between the germline termini. CDR1 and CDR2 are drawn from the germline V gene (reference sequence): DFQATT, SNEGSKA. From the cysteine through the phenylalanine, the CDR3 covers 15 amino acids. Solely the CDR3 DNA is kept, with 45 bases framed from the first base. This TCR derives from a human donor with multiple sclerosis. The chain is assembled from TRBV20-1 and TRBJ2-7; the D gene is possibly TRBD1, with 6 bases matching. Sequencing input: CD8+ T cells from PBMCs. This receptor carries the CDR3 CSARSTGISSYEQYF. DNA sequence: TGCAGTGCTAGGTCCACAGGGATAAGCTCCTACGAGCAGTACTTC.